This T cell receptor beta chain derives from a study of blood T cell repertoires in COVID-19. Overall study context: The analysed material was cDNA or gDNA that came from T cells, B-cell-depleted T cells, or PBMCs.

The V end lost 0 bases, the J end lost 5 bases, and 14 bases lay between the germline ends. The germline gives CDR1 LNHNV, CDR2 YYDKDF (reference sequence). The CDR3 runs 16 residues. Original processing notes: Scientists estimated how many nucleated cells there were by amplifying reference gene primers. Clones were sequenced by immunoSEQ multiplex PCR, and TCRdb holds only the in-frame ones, with some missing. V and J calls and clone size are those listed in that table; D and trimming were worked out from the DNA. The repertoire holds 200,000 to 250,000 clones, with around 83% as singletons. This rearrangement joins TRBV15 to TRBJ2-1; D is perhaps TRBD2 (5 bases). The receptor's source is a man aged 40-50 years with acute or convalescent COVID-19. Sequences were obtained from peripheral blood. As DNA, the CDR3 is TGTGCCACCAGCAGAGATAACCCCCCCGGGGACAATGAGCAGTTCTTC. Translated, it gives CATSRDNPPGDNEQFF.